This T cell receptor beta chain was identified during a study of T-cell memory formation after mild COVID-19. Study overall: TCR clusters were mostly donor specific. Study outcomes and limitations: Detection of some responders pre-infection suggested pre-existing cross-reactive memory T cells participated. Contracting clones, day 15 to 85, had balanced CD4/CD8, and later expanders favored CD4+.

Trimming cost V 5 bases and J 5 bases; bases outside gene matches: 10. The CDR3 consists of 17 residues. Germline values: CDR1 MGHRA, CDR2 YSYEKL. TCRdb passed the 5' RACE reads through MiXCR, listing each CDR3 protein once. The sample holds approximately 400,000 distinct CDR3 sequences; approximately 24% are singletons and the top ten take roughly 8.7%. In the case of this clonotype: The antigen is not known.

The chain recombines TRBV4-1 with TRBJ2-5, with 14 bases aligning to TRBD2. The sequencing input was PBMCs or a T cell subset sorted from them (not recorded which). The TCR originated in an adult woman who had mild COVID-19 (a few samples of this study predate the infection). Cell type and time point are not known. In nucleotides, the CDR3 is TGCGCCAGCAGCAAGTTGGGACTAGCGGGGGATGGGGAGACCCAGTACTTC. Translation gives CASSKLGLAGDGETQYF.